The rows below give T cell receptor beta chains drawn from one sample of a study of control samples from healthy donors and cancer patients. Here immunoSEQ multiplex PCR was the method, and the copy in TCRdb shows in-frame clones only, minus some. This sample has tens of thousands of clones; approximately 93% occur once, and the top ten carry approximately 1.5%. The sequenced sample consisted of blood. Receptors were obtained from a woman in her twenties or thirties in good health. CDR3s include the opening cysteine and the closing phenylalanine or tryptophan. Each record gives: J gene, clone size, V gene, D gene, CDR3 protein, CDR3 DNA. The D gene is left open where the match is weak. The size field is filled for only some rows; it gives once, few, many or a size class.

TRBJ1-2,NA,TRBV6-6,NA,CASSQAGLRANYGYTF,TGTGCCAGCAGTCAGGCGGGGCTAAGGGCTAACTATGGCTACACCTTC
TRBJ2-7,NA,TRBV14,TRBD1,CASSPLTGVVYEQYF,TGTGCCAGCAGCCCTCTTACAGGGGTTGTATACGAGCAGTACTTC
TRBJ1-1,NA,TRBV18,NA,CASSPGPAVRDAFF,TGTGCCAGCTCACCTGGACCTGCCGTGAGAGACGCTTTCTTT
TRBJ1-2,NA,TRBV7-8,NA,CASSLEMSYGYTF,TGTGCCAGCAGCTTAGAGATGAGCTATGGCTACACCTTC
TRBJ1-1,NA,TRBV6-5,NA,CASSMGWPEAFF,TGTGCCAGCAGTATGGGATGGCCTGAAGCTTTCTTT
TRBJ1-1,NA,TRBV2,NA,CASSRTAEEAFF,TGTGCCAGCAGTAGGACAGCCGAAGAAGCTTTCTTT
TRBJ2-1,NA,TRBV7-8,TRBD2,CASSPQWRGKFF,TGTGCCAGCAGCCCGCAGTGGCGGGGGAAGTTCTTC
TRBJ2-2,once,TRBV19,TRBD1,CASSLSGTGTGELFF,TGTGCCAGTAGCCTGTCCGGGACAGGTACCGGGGAGCTGTTTTTT
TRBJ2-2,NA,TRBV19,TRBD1,CASSINRGYTGELFF,TGTGCCAGTAGTATTAACAGGGGATACACCGGGGAGCTGTTTTTT
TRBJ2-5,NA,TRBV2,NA,CASIIVETQYF,TGTGCCAGCATCATTGTGGAGACCCAGTACTTC
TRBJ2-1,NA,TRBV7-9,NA,CASSSPRQKYNEQFF,TGTGCCAGCAGCTCTCCTCGGCAGAAATACAATGAGCAGTTCTTC
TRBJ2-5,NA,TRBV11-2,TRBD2,CASSPNPGLALETQYF,TGTGCCAGCAGCCCAAACCCGGGACTAGCTCTTGAGACCCAGTACTTC
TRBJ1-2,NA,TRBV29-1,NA,CSVLEGLLYGYTF,TGCAGCGTATTAGAGGGACTTCTCTATGGCTACACCTTC
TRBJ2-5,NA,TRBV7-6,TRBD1,CASSLVRDRLYQETQYF,TGTGCCAGCAGCTTAGTCCGGGACAGGCTCTACCAAGAGACCCAGTACTTC
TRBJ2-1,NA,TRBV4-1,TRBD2,CASSQLGTSGGRMGEQFF,TGCGCCAGCAGCCAACTCGGGACTAGCGGGGGGAGGATGGGTGAGCAGTTCTTC
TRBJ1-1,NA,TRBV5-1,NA,CASSPGIGMNTEAFF,TGCGCCAGCAGCCCGGGGATAGGGATGAACACTGAAGCTTTCTTT
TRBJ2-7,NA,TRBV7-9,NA,CASSQEVQAFYEQYF,TGTGCCAGCAGCCAGGAGGTCCAGGCCTTCTACGAGCAGTACTTC
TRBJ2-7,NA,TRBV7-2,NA,CASSLVSITYEQYF,TGTGCCAGCAGCTTAGTCAGTATTACCTACGAGCAGTACTTC
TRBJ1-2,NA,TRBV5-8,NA,CASSLARGRSYGYTF,TGTGCCAGCAGCTTGGCGAGAGGCCGGAGCTATGGCTACACCTTC
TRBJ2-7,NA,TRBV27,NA,CASSLIGVSSYEQYF,TGTGCCAGCAGTTTAATAGGCGTGAGCTCCTACGAGCAGTACTTC
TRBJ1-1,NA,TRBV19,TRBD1,CASSMGQTTEAFF,TGTGCCAGTAGTATGGGACAGACCACTGAAGCTTTCTTT
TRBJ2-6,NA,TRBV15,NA,CATTTGRNSGANVLTF,TGTGCCACCACTACTGGACGGAACTCTGGGGCCAACGTCCTGACTTTC
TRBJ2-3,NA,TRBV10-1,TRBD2,CASSSGLAGVTQYF,TGCGCCAGCAGCTCTGGACTAGCGGGGGTGACGCAGTATTTT